This T cell receptor beta chain emerged from a study of cytomegalovirus exposure and HLA in healthy donors. 60 Vbeta and 13 Jbeta primers were used in PCR. Sequencing was performed with immunoSEQ multiplex PCR; in TCRdb, only in-frame clones are kept and a portion is missing. The sample carries about 130,000 clones, around three quarters recorded once. This CDR3 has 16 residues. J is TRBJ2-1 and V is TRBV21-1; TRBD2 is taken as the D call from the table, unchecked against the DNA. TRBV21-1 is classified as a pseudogene. Sequenced material: PBMCs. The source of this sequence is a man aged 35-49 years in good health and CMV-seropositive. In nucleotides, the CDR3 is TGTGCCAGCAGCAAAAGGCAGCGGGAGGCCTACAATGAGCAGTTCTTC. This sequence encodes CASSKRQREAYNEQFF.